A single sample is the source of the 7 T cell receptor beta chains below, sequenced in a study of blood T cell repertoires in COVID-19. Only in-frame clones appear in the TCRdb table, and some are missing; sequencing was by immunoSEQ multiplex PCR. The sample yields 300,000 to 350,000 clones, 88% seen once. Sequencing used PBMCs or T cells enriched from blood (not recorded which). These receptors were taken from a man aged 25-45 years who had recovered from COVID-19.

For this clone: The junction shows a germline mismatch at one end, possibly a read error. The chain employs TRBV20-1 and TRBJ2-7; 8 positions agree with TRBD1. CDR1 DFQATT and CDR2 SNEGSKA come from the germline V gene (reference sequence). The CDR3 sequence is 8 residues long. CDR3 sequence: CSDRDRNF. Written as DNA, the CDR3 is TGCAGCGACCGGGACAGGAACTTC.

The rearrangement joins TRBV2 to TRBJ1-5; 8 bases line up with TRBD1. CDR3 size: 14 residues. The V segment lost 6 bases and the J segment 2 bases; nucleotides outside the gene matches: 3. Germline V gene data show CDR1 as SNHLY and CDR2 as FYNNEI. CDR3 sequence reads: CASRTGDGNQPQHF. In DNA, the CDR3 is TGTGCCAGCAGGACAGGGGATGGCAATCAGCCCCAGCATTTT.

The CDR3 DNA follows: TGTGCCAGCAGTTCCGGGACAGGGGGCGCGTGGGAGCTGTTTTTT. It translates to CASSSGTGGAWELFF. This chain links TRBV7-9 with TRBJ2-2; 12 nucleotides line up with TRBD1. The CDR3 consists of 15 residues. Germline V gene data show CDR1 as SEHNR and CDR2 as FQNEAQ (reference sequence). J was trimmed by 9 bases and V by 6 bases; bases with no gene match: 8.

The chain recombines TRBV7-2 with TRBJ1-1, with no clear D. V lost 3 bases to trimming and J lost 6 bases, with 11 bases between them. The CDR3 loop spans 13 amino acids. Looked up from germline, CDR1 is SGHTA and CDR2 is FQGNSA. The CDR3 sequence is CASSFYSKSEAFF. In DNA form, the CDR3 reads TGTGCCAGCAGCTTTTACAGCAAATCTGAAGCTTTCTTT.

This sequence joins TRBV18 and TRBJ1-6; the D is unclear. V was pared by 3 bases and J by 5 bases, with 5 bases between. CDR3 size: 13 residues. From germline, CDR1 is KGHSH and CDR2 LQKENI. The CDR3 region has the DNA TGTGCCAGCTCACCGACACATAATTCACCCCTCCACTTT. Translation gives CASSPTHNSPLHF.

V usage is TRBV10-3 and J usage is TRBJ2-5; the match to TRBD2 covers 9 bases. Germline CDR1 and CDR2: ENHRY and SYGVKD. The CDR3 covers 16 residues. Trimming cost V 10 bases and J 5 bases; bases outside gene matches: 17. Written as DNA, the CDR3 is TGTGCCACTGGATCGGCTAGCGGGGCTGGTGGCGAGACCCAGTACTTC. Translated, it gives CATGSASGAGGETQYF.

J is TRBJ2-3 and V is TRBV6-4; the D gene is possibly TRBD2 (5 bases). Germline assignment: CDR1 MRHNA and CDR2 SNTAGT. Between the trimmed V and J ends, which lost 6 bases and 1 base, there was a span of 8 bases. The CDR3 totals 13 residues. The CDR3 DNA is TGTGCCAGCAGGGCCGGGGGCACAGATACGCAGTATTTT. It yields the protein CASRAGGTDTQYF.